Sequencing of this T cell receptor (beta chain) was carried out in a study of blood T cell repertoires in COVID-19. The cohort comprised adults aged about 18 to 90 years residing in under 25 US areas. Authors' data handling: Amplifying reference gene primers gave estimates of nucleated cell counts. Here immunoSEQ multiplex PCR was the method, and the copy in TCRdb shows in-frame clones only, minus some. V, J and clone size derive from that table, while D and trimming were established from the DNA sequence. Of hundreds of thousands of clones listed, about nine tenths are singletons. The CDR3 extends over 15 amino acids. The junction had 5 bases not matched to a gene; V was cut back by 4 bases and J by 5 bases. Germline V lookup: CDR1 SGHRS, CDR2 YFSETQ. A single count supports this clone.

This clonotype was obtained from a man between 40 and 49 years old who had recovered from COVID-19. Sample: PBMCs or T cells enriched from blood (not recorded which). The chain links TRBV5-1 to TRBJ2-3; the match to TRBD1 covers 12 bases. The CDR3 nucleotides read TGCGCCAGCAGCCCCTGGGACAGGGGGCGAGATACGCAGTATTTT. Residues: CASSPWDRGRDTQYF.